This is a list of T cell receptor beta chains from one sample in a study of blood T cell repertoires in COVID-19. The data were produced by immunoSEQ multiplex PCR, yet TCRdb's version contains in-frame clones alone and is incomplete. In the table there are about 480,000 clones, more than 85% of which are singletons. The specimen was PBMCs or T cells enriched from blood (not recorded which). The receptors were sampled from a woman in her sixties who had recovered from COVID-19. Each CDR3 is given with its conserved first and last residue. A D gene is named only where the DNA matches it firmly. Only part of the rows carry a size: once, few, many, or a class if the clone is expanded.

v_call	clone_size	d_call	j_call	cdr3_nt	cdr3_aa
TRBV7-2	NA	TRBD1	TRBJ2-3	TGTGCCAGCAGCTTCCAGGGGGCAGATACGCAGTATTTT	CASSFQGADTQYF
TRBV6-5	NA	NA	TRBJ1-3	TGTGCCAGCACTTATCGGACAGACTCTGGAAACACCATATATTTT	CASTYRTDSGNTIYF
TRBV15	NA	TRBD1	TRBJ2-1	TGTGCCACCAGCGGACGTCCCGGACAGGGCTCCTACAATGAGCAGTTCTTC	CATSGRPGQGSYNEQFF
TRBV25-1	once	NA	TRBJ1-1	TGTGCCAGCAGTGAATTGGACAGCTTAAGGACTGAAGCTTTCTTT	CASSELDSLRTEAFF
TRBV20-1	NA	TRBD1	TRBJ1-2	TGCAGTGCTAGTGAAGGGGGCATTAGCTATGGCTACACCTTC	CSASEGGISYGYTF
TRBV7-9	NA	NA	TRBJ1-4	TGTGCCAGCAGCCTCCACTCAACTAATGAAAAACTGTTTTTT	CASSLHSTNEKLFF
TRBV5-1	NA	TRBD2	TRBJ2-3	TGCGCCAGCAGCTTGGCACGGACTAGCGGGGGGCCAGATACGCAGTATTTT	CASSLARTSGGPDTQYF
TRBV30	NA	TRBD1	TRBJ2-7	TGTGCCTGGAGTGTTGAACCGACAGGGGGGTACGAGCAGTACTTC	CAWSVEPTGGYEQYF
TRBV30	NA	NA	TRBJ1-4	TGTGCCTGGACCGTCAGACCGGGAGCTCTGGGGGATGAAAAACTGTTTTTT	CAWTVRPGALGDEKLFF
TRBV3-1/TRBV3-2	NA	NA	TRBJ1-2	TGTGCCAGCAGCCCCCCGGGGGTTGCCTATGGCTACACCTTC	CASSPPGVAYGYTF
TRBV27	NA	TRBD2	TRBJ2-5	TGTGCCAGCAGTCAGCTAGCGGGGGTGGAGACCCAGTACTTC	CASSQLAGVETQYF
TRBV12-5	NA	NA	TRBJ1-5	TGTGCTAGTGGTTTGGCTCAGGGGCCTCGCAATCAGCCCCAGCATTTT	CASGLAQGPRNQPQHF
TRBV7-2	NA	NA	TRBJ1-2	TGTGCCAGCATCCCCTGGGGGGGTGGCTATGGCTACACCTTC	CASIPWGGGYGYTF
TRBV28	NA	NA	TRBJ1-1	TGTGCCAGCAGCCCCACTAGAGGAGCTTTCTTT	CASSPTRGAFF
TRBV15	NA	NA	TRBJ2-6	TGTGCCACCTACATCCCCTCTGGGGCCAACGTCCTGACTTTC	CATYIPSGANVLTF
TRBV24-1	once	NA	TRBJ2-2	TGTGCCACCAGTTCCCCAGGGGGGACCGGGGAGCTGTTTTTT	CATSSPGGTGELFF
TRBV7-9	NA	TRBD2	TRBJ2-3	TGTGCCAGCAGCTTAGTACTAGCGGGGGGATCTGATACGCAGTATTTT	CASSLVLAGGSDTQYF
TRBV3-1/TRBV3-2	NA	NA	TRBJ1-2	TGTGCCAGCAGCCTTATCGCTAACTATGGCTACACCTTC	CASSLIANYGYTF
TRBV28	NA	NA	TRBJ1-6	TGTGCCAGCGGATCCGTCACCCCGGGACATTATAATTCACCCCTCCACTTT	CASGSVTPGHYNSPLHF
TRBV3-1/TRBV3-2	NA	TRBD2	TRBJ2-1	TGTGCCAGCGCCACTAGCGGGGGTCAGAATGAGCAGTTCTTC	CASATSGGQNEQFF
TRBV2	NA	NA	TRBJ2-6	TGTGCCAGCAGTGTTTTCAAATCTGGGGCCAACGTCCTGACTTTC	CASSVFKSGANVLTF
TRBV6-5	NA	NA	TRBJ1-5	TGTGCCAGCAGCGTAACAGGGCAGTACAATCAGCCCCAGCATTTT	CASSVTGQYNQPQHF
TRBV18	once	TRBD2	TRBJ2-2	TGTGCCAGCTCATCACTAGCGGGCACCGGGGAGCTGTTTTTT	CASSSLAGTGELFF
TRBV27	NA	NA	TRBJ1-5	TGTGCCAGCAGTTTAAAGGGGCCTTATAGCAATCAGCCCCAGCATTTT	CASSLKGPYSNQPQHF
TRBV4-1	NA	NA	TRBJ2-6	TGCGCCAGCAGTCCGGGAACCTCTGGGGCCAACGTCCTGACTTTC	CASSPGTSGANVLTF
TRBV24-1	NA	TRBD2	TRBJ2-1	TGTGCCACCAGTGATCCCAGCGGGGGGGCCCACAATGAGCAGTTCTTC	CATSDPSGGAHNEQFF
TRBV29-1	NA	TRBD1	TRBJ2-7	TGCAGCGCCAGGGGGCCCCGCTACGAGCAGTACTTC	CSARGPRYEQYF
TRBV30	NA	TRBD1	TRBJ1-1	TGTGCCTACAACAGGGGAGTGAGGAGCACTGAAGCTTTCTTT	CAYNRGVRSTEAFF
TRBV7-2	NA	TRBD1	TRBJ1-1	TGTGCCAGCAGCCGCGGGTTGGTCGGGACAGGGACCACTGAAGCTTTCTTT	CASSRGLVGTGTTEAFF
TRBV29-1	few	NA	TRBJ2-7	TGCAGCGTTCGCCGGGACACCTCTGAGCAGTACTTC	CSVRRDTSEQYF
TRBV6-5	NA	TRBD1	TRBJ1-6	TGTGCCAGCAGTTACAAGGGGGCAAATTCACCCCTCCACTTT	CASSYKGANSPLHF
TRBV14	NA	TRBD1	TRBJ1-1	TGTGCCAGCAGCCATCGACAGGGATGGGGCACTGAAGCTTTCTTT	CASSHRQGWGTEAFF
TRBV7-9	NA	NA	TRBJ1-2	TGTGCCAGCAGCTCCGGAGTGAGGGGCTACACCTTC	CASSSGVRGYTF
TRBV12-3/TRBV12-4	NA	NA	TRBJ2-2	TGTGCCAGCACACGACACGACACCGGGGAGCTGTTTTTT	CASTRHDTGELFF
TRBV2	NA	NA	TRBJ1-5	TGTGCCAGCAGCTCCCGTAATCAGCCCCAGCATTTT	CASSSRNQPQHF
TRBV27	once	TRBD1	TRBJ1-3	TGTGCCAGCAGCGACAGGGTCTCTGGAAACACCATATATTTT	CASSDRVSGNTIYF
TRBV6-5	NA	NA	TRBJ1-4	TGTGCCAGCAACTCTAGGGGGAAGTCGGAGGAAAAACTGTTTTTT	CASNSRGKSEEKLFF
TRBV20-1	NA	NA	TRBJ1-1	TGCAGTGCTAGTGAGTTCGCTGAAGCTTTCTTT	CSASEFAEAFF